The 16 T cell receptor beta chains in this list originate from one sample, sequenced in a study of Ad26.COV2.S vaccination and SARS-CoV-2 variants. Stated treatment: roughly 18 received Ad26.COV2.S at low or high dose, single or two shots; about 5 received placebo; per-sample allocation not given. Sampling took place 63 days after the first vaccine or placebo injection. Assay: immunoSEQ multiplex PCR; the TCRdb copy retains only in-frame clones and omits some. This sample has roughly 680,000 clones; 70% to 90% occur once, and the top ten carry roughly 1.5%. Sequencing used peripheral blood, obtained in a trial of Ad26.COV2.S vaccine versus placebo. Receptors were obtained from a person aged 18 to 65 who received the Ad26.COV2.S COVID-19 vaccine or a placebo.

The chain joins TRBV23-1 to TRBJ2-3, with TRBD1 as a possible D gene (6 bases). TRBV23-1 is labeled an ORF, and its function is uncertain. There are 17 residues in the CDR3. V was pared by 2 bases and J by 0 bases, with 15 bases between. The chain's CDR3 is CASSQPPTGPSTDTQYF. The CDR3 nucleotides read TGCGCCAGCAGTCAACCCCCGACAGGACCTAGCACAGATACGCAGTATTTT.

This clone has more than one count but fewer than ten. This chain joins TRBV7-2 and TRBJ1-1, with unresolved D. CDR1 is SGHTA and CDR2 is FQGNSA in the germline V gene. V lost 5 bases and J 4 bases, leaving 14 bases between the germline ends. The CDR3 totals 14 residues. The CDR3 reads CASSPSTRTTEAFF. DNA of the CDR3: TGTGCCAGCAGCCCCTCTACAAGGACCACTGAAGCTTTCTTT. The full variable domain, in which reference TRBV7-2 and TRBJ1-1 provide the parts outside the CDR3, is GAGVSQSPSNKVTEKGKDVELRCDPISGHTALYWYRQSLGQGLEFLIYFQGNSAPDKSGLPSDRFSAERTGGSVSTLTIQRTQQEDSAVYLCASSPSTRTTEAFFGQGTRLTVV.

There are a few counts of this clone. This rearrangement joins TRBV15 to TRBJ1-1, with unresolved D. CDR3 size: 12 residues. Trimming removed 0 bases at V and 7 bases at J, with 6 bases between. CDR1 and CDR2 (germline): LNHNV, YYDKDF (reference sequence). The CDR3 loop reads CATSRDGDEAFF. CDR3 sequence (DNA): TGTGCCACCAGCAGAGATGGGGATGAAGCTTTCTTT.

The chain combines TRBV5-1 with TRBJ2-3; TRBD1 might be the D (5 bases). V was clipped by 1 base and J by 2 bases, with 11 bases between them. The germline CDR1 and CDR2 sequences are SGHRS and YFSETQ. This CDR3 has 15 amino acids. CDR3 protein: CASSLTGTTTDTQYF. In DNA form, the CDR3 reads TGCGCCAGCAGCTTGACAGGAACTACCACAGATACGCAGTATTTT.

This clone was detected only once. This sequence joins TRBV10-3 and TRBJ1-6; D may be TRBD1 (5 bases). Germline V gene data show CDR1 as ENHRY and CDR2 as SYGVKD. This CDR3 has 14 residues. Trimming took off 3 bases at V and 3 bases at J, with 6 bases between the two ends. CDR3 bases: TGTGCCATCAGTGATACAGGCTATAATTCACCCCTCCACTTT. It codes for CAISDTGYNSPLHF.

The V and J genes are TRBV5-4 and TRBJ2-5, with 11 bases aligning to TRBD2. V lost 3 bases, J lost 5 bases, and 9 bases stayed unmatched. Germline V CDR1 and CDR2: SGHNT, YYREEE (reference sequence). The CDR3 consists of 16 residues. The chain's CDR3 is CASSSLAGGPVETQYF. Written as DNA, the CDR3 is TGTGCCAGCAGCTCCTTAGCGGGAGGGCCCGTGGAGACCCAGTACTTC.

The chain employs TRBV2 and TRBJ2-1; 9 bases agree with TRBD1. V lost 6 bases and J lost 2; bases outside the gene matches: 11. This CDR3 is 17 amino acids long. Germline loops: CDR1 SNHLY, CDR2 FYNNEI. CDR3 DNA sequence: TGTGCCAGCAGGGCTCTCCCGGGACAGGGTACCTACAATGAGCAGTTCTTC. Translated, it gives CASRALPGQGTYNEQFF.

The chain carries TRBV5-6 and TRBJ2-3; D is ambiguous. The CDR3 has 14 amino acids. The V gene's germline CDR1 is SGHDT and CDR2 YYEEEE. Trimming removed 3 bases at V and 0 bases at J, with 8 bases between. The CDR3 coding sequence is TGTGCCAGCAGCTGGGGTGCTAGCACAGATACGCAGTATTTT. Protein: CASSWGASTDTQYF.

The CDR3 is CASSISQGARQPQHF. CDR3 coding DNA: TGTGCCAGTAGTATCTCTCAGGGGGCGCGGCAGCCCCAGCATTTT. This chain links TRBV19 with TRBJ1-5; 8 positions match TRBD1. CDR3 size: 15 residues. Per the germline V gene, CDR1 is LNHDA and CDR2 is SQIVND (reference sequence). The V gene end was trimmed by 3 bases and the J gene end by 7 bases; junction bases not matched to a gene: 8.

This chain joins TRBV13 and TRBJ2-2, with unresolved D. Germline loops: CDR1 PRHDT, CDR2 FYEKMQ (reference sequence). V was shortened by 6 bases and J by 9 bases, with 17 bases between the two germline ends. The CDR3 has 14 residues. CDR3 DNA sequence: TGTGCCAGCAGTATTGTAGGGTGGCACCGGGAGCTGTTTTTT. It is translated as CASSIVGWHRELFF.

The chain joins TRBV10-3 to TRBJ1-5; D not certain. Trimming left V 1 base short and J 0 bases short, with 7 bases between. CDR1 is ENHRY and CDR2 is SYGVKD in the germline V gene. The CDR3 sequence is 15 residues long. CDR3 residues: CAISELLSSNQPQHF. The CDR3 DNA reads TGTGCCATCAGTGAGTTACTTAGTAGCAATCAGCCCCAGCATTTT.

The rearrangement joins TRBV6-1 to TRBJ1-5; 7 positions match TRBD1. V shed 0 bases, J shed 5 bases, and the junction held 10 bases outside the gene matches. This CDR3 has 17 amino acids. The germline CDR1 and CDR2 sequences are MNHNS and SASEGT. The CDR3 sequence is CASSEARPTGLHQPQHF. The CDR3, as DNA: TGTGCCAGCAGTGAAGCGCGCCCGACAGGGCTCCATCAGCCCCAGCATTTT.

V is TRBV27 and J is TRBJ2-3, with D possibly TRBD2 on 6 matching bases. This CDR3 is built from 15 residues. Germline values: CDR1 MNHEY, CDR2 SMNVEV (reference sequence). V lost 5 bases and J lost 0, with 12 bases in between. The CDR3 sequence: CASSPAGRSTDTQYF. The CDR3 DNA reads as TGTGCCAGCAGTCCCGCGGGGAGGAGCACAGATACGCAGTATTTT.

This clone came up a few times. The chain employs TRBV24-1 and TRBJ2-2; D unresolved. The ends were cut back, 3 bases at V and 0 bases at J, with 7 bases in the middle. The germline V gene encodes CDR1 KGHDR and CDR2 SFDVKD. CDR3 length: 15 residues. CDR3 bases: TGTGCCACCAGTGATACCAGATCGAACACCGGGGAGCTGTTTTTT. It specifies CATSDTRSNTGELFF.

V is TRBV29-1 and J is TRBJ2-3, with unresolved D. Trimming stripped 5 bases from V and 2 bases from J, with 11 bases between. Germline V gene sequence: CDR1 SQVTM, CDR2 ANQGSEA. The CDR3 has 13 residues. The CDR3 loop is CSVLGGYTDTQYF. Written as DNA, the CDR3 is TGCAGCGTTCTTGGCGGATACACAGATACGCAGTATTTT.

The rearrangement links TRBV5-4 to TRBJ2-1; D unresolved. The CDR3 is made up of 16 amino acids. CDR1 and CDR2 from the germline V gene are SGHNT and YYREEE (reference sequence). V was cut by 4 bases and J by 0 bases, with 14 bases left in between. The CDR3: CASSAQDRVSYNEQFF. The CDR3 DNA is TGTGCCAGCAGCGCCCAAGATCGGGTCTCCTACAATGAGCAGTTCTTC.